A single sample is the source of the 5 T cell receptor beta chains below, sequenced in a study of blood T cell repertoires in COVID-19. Sequencing was performed with immunoSEQ multiplex PCR; in TCRdb, only in-frame clones are kept and a portion is missing. The table shows approximately 75,000 clones, with less than 90% occurring only once. Sequencing was done on a sample of peripheral blood. The receptors were gathered from an elderly man with COVID-19, enrolled during active disease.

The chain joins TRBV19 to TRBJ1-5; unclear D gene. Germline values: CDR1 LNHDA, CDR2 SQIVND (reference sequence). CDR3 length: 13 amino acids. With 5 bases removed from V and 5 bases from J, the gap between germline ends came to 10 bases. DNA of the CDR3: TGTGCCAGTAGTCAGCGTATCGATCAGCCCCAGCATTTT. It specifies CASSQRIDQPQHF.

Here the CDR3 DNA reads TGTGCCATCAGTAGCCAAGGGACAGTGCTGGCCGGGGAGCTGTTTTTT. Amino acids: CAISSQGTVLAGELFF. V usage is TRBV10-3 and J usage is TRBJ2-2, with 7 bases matching TRBD1. The length of the CDR3 is 16 residues. The germline V gene encodes CDR1 ENHRY and CDR2 SYGVKD. V lost 5 bases, J lost 6 bases, and 12 bases stayed unmatched.

This chain connects TRBV28 to TRBJ2-5; maybe TRBD1 (5 bases). This CDR3 has 16 amino acids. Trimming took 7 bases from V and 4 from J, leaving 22 bases between them. Germline-derived CDR1 and CDR2 are MDHEN and SYDVKM. In nucleotides, the CDR3 is TGTGCCAGCATTCCCTGGAAAGGGGCTCGGGTAGAGACCCAGTACTTC. As protein: CASIPWKGARVETQYF.

The V and J genes are TRBV5-1 and TRBJ1-2; maybe TRBD1 (6 bases). CDR3 length equals 14 residues. CDR1 is SGHRS, CDR2 YFSETQ, per germline. The V end lost 0 bases, the J end lost 4 bases, and 10 bases lay between the germline ends. Here the CDR3 reads CASSLGEGGYGYTF. Here the CDR3 DNA reads TGCGCCAGCAGCTTGGGTGAAGGGGGCTATGGCTACACCTTC.

This chain uses TRBV7-9 with TRBJ2-7, with 7 bases fitting TRBD1. Per germline, CDR1 SEHNR and CDR2 FQNEAQ (reference sequence). This CDR3 has 14 residues. The trim removed 1 base at V and 9 bases at J, leaving 9 bases unmatched. CDR3 DNA sequence: TGTGCCAGCAGCTTAGAGGTAGGGGGCGCGCCGCAGTACTTC. It yields the protein CASSLEVGGAPQYF. Filled out from reference TRBV7-9 and TRBJ2-7, the complete variable domain reads DTGVSQNPRHKITKRGQNVTFRCDPISEHNRLYWYRQTLGQGPEFLTYFQNEAQLEKSRLLSDRFSAERPKGSFSTLEIQRTEQGDSAMYLCASSLEVGGAPQYFGPGTRLTVT.